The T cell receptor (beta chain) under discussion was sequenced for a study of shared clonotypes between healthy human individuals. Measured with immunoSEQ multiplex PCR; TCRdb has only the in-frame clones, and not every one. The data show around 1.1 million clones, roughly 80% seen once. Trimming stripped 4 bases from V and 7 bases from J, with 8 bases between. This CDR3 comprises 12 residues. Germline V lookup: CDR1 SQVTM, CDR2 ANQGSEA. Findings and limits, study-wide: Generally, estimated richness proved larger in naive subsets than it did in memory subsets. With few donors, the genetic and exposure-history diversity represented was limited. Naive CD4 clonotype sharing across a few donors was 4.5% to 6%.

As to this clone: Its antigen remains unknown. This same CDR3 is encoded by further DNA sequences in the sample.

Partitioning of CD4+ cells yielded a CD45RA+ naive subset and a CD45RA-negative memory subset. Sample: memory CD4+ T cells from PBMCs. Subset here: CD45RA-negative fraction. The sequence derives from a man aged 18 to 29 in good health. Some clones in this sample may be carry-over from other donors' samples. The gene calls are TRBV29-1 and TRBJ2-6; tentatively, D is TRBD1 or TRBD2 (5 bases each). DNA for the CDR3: TGCAGCGTTGGAGGGGCAGCCAACGTCCTGACTTTC. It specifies CSVGGAANVLTF.